This T cell receptor beta chain stems from a study of Ad26.COV2.S vaccination and SARS-CoV-2 variants. The CDR3 runs to 15 residues. Only in-frame clones appear in the TCRdb table, and some are missing; sequencing was by immunoSEQ multiplex PCR. The table lists approximately 410,000 clones, 92% of them singletons. This sample's treatment: about 20 received Ad26.COV2.S at low or high dose, single or two shots; roughly five received placebo; per-sample allocation not given. The samples date from day 63 after the first vaccine or placebo injection. The sequencing used peripheral blood, collected in a trial of Ad26.COV2.S vaccine versus placebo. The clonotype originates from a person aged 18-65 years who received the Ad26.COV2.S COVID-19 vaccine or a placebo. This rearrangement joins TRBV12-2 to TRBJ2-7; the listed D gene, TRBD1, was not tested against the DNA. TRBV12-2 is a pseudogene locus. The chain's CDR3 is CASRFIETASYEQYF. The CDR3 region has the DNA TGTGCAAGTCGCTTCATTGAGACAGCTTCCTACGAGCAGTACTTC.